Below, one TCR beta chain is given with its context. The data stem from a study of identical twins. Germline loops: CDR1 MNHEY, CDR2 SMNVEV (reference sequence). V shed 5 bases and J shed 6 bases, with 11 bases lying between them. The CDR3 has 13 amino acids. Healthy Caucasians provided all donations. Each CDR3 protein is one row after TCRdb ran MiXCR on the 5' RACE reads. Among some 300,000 distinct CDR3 sequences, around 12% were seen once, and the ten largest hold around 7.2%. A further study also used this sample, focusing on yellow fever vaccine responses in identical twins.

The gene calls are TRBV27 and TRBJ2-1; D is unresolved. Material: CD8+ T cells sorted from blood. This sequence was found in a woman under 30 in good health. The CDR3 DNA is TGTGCCAGCAGTCCCATCATTGGCAATGAGCAGTTCTTC. Residues: CASSPIIGNEQFF.